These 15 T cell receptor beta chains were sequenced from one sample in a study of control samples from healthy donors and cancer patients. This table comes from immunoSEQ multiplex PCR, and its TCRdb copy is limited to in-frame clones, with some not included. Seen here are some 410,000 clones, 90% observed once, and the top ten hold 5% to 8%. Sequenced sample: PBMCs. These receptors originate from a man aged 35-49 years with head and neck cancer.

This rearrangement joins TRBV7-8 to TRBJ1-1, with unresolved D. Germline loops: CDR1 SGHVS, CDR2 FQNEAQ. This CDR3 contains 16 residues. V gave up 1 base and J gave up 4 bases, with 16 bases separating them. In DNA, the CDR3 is TGTGCCAGCAGCTTAGGCTCCGGACGAATTCTCACTGAAGCTTTCTTT. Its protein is CASSLGSGRILTEAFF.

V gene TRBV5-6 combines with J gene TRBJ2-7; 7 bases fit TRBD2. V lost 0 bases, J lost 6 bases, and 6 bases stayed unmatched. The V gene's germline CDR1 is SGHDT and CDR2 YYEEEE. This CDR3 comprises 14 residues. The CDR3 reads CASSLVPGGGEQYF. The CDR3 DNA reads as TGTGCCAGCAGCTTGGTTCCGGGGGGTGGCGAGCAGTACTTC.

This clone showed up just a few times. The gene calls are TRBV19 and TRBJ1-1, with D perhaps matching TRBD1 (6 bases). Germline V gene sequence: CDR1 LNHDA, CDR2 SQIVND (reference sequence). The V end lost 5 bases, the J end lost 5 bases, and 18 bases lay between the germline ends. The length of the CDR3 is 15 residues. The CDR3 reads CASSGNRAERTEAFF. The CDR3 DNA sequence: TGTGCCAGTAGTGGAAACAGGGCCGAAAGGACTGAAGCTTTCTTT.

CDR3 sequence: CASGFGSNYGYTF. For the CDR3, the DNA is TGTGCCAGCGGGTTCGGGAGTAACTATGGCTACACCTTC. The gene calls are TRBV25-1 and TRBJ1-2, with D unclear. Germline V gene data show CDR1 as MGHDK and CDR2 as SYGVNS. V was shortened by 8 bases and J by 1 base, with 11 bases between the two germline ends. The CDR3 covers 13 residues.

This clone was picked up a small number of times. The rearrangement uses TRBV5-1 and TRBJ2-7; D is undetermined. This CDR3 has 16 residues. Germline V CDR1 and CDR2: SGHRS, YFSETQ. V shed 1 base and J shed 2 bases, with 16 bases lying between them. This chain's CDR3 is CASSLFGSRTTYEQYF. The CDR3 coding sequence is TGCGCCAGCAGCTTGTTTGGCAGCAGAACCACCTACGAGCAGTACTTC.

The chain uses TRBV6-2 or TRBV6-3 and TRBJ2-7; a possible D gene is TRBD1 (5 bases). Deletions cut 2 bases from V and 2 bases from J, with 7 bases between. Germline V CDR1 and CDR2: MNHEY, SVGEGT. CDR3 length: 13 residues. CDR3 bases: TGTGCCAGCAGTTACGCAGGGACCTACGAGCAGTACTTC. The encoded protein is CASSYAGTYEQYF.

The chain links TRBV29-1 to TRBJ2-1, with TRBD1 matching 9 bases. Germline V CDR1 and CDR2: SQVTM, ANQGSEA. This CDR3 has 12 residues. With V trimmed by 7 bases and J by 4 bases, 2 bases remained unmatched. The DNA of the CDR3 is TGCAGCGCGACAGGGGGGTACAATGAGCAGTTCTTC. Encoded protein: CSATGGYNEQFF.

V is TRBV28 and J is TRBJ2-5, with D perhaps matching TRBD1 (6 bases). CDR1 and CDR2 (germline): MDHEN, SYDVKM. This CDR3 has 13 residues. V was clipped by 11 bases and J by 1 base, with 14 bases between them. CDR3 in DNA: TGTGCCGGGGGCCGGGACGGCCAAGAGACCCAGTACTTC. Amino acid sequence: CAGGRDGQETQYF.

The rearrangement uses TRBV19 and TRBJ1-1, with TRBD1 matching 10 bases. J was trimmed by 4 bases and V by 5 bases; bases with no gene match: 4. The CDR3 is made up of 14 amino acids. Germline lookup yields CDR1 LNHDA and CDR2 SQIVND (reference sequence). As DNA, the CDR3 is TGTGCCAGTAGTCCATGGACAGGGGGCACTGAAGCTTTCTTT. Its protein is CASSPWTGGTEAFF.

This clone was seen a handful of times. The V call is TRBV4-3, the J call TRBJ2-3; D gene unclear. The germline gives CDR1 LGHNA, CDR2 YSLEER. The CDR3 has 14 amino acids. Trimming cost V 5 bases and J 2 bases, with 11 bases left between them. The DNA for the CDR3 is TGCGCCAGCAGCGATCGACAAATCACAGATACGCAGTATTTT. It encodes CASSDRQITDTQYF.

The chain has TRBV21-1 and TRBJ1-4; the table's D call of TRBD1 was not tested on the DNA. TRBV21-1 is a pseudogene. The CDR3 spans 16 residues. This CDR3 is CASSRSPGRFDEKLFF. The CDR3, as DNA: TGTGCCAGCAGCAGATCTCCTGGCCGCTTCGATGAAAAACTGTTTTTT.

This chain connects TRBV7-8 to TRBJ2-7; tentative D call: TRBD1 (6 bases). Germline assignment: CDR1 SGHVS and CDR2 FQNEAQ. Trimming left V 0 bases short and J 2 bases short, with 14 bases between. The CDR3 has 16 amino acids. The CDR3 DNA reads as TGTGCCAGCAGCTTAGCGAACAGGGTCTTCCCCTACGAGCAGTACTTC. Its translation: CASSLANRVFPYEQYF.

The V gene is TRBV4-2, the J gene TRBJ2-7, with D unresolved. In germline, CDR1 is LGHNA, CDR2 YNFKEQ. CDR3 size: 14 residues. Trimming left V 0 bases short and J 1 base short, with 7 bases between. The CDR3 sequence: CASSQDLGSYEQYF. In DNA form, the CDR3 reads TGTGCCAGCAGCCAAGATCTGGGTTCCTACGAGCAGTACTTC.

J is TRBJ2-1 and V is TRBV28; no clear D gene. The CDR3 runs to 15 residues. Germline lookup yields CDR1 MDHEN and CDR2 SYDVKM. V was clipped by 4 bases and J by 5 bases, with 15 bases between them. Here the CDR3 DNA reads TGTGCCAGCAGTTCCCCCACGGACGGACACAATGAGCAGTTCTTC. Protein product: CASSSPTDGHNEQFF.

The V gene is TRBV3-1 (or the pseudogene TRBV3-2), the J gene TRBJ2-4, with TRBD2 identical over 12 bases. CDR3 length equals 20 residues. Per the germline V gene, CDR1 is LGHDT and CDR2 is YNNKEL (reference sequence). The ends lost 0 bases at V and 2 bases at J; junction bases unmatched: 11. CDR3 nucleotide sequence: TGTGCCAGCAGCCAAGAGGCATTCCTAGCGGGGGGGAACCCCAAAAACATTCAGTACTTC. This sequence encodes CASSQEAFLAGGNPKNIQYF.